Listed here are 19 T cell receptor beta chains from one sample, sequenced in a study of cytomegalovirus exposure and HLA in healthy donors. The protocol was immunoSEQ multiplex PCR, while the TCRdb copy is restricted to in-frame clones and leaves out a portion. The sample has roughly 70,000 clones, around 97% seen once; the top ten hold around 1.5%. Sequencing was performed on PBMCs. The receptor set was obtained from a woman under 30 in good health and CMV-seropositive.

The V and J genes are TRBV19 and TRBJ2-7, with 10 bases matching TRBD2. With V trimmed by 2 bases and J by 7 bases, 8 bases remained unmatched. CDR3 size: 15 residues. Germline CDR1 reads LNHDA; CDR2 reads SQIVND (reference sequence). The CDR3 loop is CASSIRLAGAWEQYF. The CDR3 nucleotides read TGTGCCAGTAGTATAAGGCTAGCGGGAGCGTGGGAGCAGTACTTC.

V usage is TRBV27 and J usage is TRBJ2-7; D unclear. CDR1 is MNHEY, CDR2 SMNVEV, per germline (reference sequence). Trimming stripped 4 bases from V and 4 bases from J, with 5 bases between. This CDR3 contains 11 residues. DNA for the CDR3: TGTGCCAGCAGTTCATTTTACGAGCAGTACTTC. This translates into CASSSFYEQYF.

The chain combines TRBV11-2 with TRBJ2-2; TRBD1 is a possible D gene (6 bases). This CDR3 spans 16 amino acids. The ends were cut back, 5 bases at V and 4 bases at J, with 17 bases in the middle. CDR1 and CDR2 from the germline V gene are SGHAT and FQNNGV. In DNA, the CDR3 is TGTGCCAGCAGCCAAAGGGGGTCGCCGGTCACCGGGGAGCTGTTTTTT. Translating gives CASSQRGSPVTGELFF.

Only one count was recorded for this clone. The CDR3 is CASSQDLGGPNNEQFF. The CDR3 nucleotides are TGCGCCAGCAGCCAAGATTTGGGGGGGCCCAACAATGAGCAGTTCTTC. The V call is TRBV4-1, the J call TRBJ2-1; tentatively, D is TRBD2 (7 bases). There are 16 residues in the CDR3. The V end was cut by 0 bases, the J end by 5 bases, with 14 bases between. The germline CDR1 and CDR2 sequences are MGHRA and YSYEKL.

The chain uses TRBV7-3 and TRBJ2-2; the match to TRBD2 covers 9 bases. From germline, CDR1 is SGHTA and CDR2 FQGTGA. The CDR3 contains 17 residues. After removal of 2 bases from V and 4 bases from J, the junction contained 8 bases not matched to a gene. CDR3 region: CASSLESVAGATGELFF. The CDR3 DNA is TGTGCCAGCAGCTTAGAATCGGTAGCGGGAGCCACCGGGGAGCTGTTTTTT.

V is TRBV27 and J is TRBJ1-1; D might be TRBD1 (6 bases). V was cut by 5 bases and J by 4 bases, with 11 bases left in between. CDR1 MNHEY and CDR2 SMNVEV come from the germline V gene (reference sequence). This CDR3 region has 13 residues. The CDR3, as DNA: TGTGCCAGCAGTCAGCAGGGGCGCACTGAAGCTTTCTTT. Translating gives CASSQQGRTEAFF.

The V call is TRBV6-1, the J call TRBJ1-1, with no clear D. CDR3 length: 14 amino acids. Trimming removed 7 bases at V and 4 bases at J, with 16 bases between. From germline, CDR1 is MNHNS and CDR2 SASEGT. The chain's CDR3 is CASKLGAGTTEAFF. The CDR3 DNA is TGTGCCAGCAAACTGGGAGCAGGAACCACTGAAGCTTTCTTT.

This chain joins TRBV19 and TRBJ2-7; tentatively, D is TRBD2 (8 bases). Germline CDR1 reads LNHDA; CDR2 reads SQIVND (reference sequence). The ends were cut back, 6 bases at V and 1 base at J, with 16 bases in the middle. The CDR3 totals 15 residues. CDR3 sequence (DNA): TGTGCCAGTAGGAGTAGCGGGACAGATTCCTACGAGCAGTACTTC. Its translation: CASRSSGTDSYEQYF.

The CDR3 DNA follows: TGTGCCAGCAGTGACACAGGTTACAATGAGCAGTTCTTC. Translation gives CASSDTGYNEQFF. This sequence joins TRBV6-1 and TRBJ2-1, with D possibly matching TRBD1 (5 bases). The CDR3 extends over 13 amino acids. CDR1 is MNHNS, CDR2 SASEGT, per germline. V dropped 3 bases and J dropped 4 bases, with 7 bases sitting between them.

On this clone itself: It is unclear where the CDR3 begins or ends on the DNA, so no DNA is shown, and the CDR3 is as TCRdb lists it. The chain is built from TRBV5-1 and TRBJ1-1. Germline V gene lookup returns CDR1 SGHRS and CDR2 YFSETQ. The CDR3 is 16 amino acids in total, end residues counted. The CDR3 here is CASSSPSGRGNTEAFF.

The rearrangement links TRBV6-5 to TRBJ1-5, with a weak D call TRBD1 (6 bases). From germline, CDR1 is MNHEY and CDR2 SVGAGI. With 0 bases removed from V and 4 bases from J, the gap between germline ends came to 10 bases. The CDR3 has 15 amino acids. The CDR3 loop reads CASSYSRTENQPQHF. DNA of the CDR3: TGTGCCAGCAGTTACTCTAGGACAGAAAATCAGCCCCAGCATTTT.

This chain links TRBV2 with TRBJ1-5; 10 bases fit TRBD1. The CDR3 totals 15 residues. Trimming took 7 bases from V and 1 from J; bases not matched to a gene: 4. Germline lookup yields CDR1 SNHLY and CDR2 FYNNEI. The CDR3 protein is CASTSGQGSNQPQHF. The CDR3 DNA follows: TGTGCCAGCACCTCGGGACAGGGGAGCAATCAGCCCCAGCATTTT.

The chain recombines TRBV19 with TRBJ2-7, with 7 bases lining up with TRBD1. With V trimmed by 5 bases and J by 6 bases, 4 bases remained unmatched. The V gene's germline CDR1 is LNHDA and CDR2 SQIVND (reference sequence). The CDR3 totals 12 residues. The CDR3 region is CASSPDRAEQYF. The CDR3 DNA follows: TGTGCCAGTAGTCCAGACAGGGCCGAGCAGTACTTC.

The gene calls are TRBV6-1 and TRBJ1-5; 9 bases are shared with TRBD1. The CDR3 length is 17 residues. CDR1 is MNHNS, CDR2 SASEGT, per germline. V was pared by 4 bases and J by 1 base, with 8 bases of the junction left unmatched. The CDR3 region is CASSASGTGMSNQPQHF. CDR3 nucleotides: TGTGCCAGCAGTGCATCCGGGACAGGGATGAGCAATCAGCCCCAGCATTTT.

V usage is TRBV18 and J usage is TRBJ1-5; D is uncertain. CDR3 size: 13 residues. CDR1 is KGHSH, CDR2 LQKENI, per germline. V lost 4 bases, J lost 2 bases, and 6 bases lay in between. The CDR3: CASSQRGNQPQHF. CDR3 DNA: TGTGCCAGCTCACAGAGGGGCAATCAGCCCCAGCATTTT.

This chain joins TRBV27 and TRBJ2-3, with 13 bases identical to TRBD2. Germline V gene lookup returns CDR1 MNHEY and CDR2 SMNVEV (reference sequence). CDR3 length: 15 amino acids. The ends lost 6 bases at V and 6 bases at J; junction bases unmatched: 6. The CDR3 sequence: CASSGLAGVEDTQYF. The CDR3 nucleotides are TGTGCCAGCAGCGGACTAGCGGGAGTTGAGGATACGCAGTATTTT.

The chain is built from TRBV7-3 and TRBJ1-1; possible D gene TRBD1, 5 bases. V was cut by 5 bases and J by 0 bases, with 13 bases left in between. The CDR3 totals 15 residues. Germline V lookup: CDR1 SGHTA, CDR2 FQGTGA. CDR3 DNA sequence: TGTGCCAGCAGCACAACGCAGGGCATGAACACTGAAGCTTTCTTT. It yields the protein CASSTTQGMNTEAFF.

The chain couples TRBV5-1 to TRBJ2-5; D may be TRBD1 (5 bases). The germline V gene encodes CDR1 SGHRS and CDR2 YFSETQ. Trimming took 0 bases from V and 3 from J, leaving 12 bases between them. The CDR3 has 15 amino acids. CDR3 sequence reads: CASSLVPGREETQYF. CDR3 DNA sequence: TGCGCCAGCAGCTTGGTCCCGGGCAGGGAAGAGACCCAGTACTTC.

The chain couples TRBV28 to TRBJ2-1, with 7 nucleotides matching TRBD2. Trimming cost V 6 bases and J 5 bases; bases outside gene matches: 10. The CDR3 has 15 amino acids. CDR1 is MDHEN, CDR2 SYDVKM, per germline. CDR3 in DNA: TGTGCCAGCAGCACTCTTAGCGGGCGGAACAATGAGCAGTTCTTC. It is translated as CASSTLSGRNNEQFF.